The rows below give T cell receptor beta chains drawn from one sample of a study of blood T cell repertoires in COVID-19. Sequencing was performed with immunoSEQ multiplex PCR; in TCRdb, only in-frame clones are kept and a portion is missing. The table records approximately 40,000 clones, approximately 86% of them present only once. The sequenced sample consisted of peripheral blood. The receptors come from a woman of 80 years or more in a cohort sampled during active or convalescent COVID-19. CDR3s include the opening cysteine and the closing phenylalanine or tryptophan. Fields, in order: V gene, J gene, CDR3 protein.

>TRBV30|TRBJ1-6
CAFLTARSYNSPLHF
>TRBV19|TRBJ1-5
CASSRQGEHQPQHF
>TRBV7-2|TRBJ2-7
CASSLGYGTLTYEQYF
>TRBV7-2|TRBJ2-7
CASSTGTGFYEQYF
>TRBV9|TRBJ2-7
CASSTDRGSYEQYF
>TRBV6-1|TRBJ2-5
CASSERLAGGPGTQYF
>TRBV25-1|TRBJ2-7
CASSGTTRAGQQYF
>TRBV5-5|TRBJ2-2
CASSLETELFF
>TRBV10-3|TRBJ1-5
CAISESRLPRATQPQHF
>TRBV11-3|TRBJ2-1
CASSPHREAVSSYNEQFF
>TRBV4-3|TRBJ1-6
CASSQDRALDNSPLHF
>TRBV10-3|TRBJ2-5
CAISDSSGETQYF
>TRBV28|TRBJ2-1
CASSSRILLNEQFF
>TRBV11-2|TRBJ2-1
CASSPGVAHEQFF
>TRBV7-8|TRBJ2-7
CASSRGTSGNPGYF
>TRBV30|TRBJ2-3
CAWISPPGLAGGTDTQYF
>TRBV10-3|TRBJ2-5
CAIRQGETQYF
>TRBV5-1|TRBJ2-3
CASSLGGLAGGPYGTDTQYF
>TRBV11-2|TRBJ1-2
CASSSTGFSGYTF
>TRBV5-1|TRBJ1-1
CASSTGQANTEAFF
>TRBV3-1/TRBV3-2|TRBJ2-4
CASSPETSGRAGAKNIQYF
>TRBV7-2|TRBJ2-1
CASSSQTGNRNEQFF
>TRBV7-9|TRBJ1-3
CASSLFTVNSGNTIYF
>TRBV7-9|TRBJ2-1
CASSLAGGPFSYNEQFF
>TRBV30|TRBJ2-7
CAWSWDTAYEQYF
>TRBV6-1|TRBJ1-1
CASSVVLNGLNTEAFF
>TRBV11-3|TRBJ2-1
CASSSGTSGGNNEQFF
>TRBV3-1/TRBV3-2|TRBJ2-4
CASSQALTEKNIQYF
>TRBV9|TRBJ2-3
CASSGGAIAGDTQYF
>TRBV2|TRBJ2-3
CASLAEGTDTQYF
>TRBV5-1|TRBJ1-1
CASSSGTGFMNTEAFF
>TRBV19|TRBJ2-7
CASSIPGNRYEQYF
>TRBV30|TRBJ1-1
CAWSLRDSTEAFF
>TRBV20-1|TRBJ1-2
CSASTGLDYGYTF
>TRBV25-1|TRBJ2-3
CASRNPGIDTQYF
>TRBV4-3|TRBJ1-3
CASSQGSRASGNTIYF
>TRBV7-6|TRBJ2-2
CASSLGTGNTGELFF
>TRBV10-3|TRBJ1-3
CAIRGPAGTIYF
>TRBV24-1|TRBJ2-3
CATSDAGQQGTDTQYF
>TRBV12-3/TRBV12-4|TRBJ2-3
CASSFGVGTQYF
>TRBV30|TRBJ2-1
CAWSRDWGNEQFF
>TRBV7-8|TRBJ1-2
CASSLVARGGYGYTF
>TRBV11-3|TRBJ2-1
CATQGDSYNEQFF
>TRBV6-5|TRBJ2-3
CASRQGSTDTQYF